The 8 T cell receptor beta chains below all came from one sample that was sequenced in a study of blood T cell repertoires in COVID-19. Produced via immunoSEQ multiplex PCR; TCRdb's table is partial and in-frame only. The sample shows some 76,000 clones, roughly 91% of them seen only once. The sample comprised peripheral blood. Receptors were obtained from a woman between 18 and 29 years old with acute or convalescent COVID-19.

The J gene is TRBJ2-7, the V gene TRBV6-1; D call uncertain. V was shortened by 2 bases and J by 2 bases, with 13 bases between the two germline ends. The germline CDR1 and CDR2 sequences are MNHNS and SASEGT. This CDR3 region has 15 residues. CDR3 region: CASSEWSRPAYEQYF. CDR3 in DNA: TGTGCCAGCAGTGAATGGTCTAGACCCGCCTACGAGCAGTACTTC.

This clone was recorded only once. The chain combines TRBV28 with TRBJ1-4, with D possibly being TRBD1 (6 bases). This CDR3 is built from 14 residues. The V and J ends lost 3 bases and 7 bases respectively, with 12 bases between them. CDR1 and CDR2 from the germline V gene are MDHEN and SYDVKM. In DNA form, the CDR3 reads TGTGCCAGCAGTTTGACAGGCATCTTTGAAAAACTGTTTTTT. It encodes CASSLTGIFEKLFF.

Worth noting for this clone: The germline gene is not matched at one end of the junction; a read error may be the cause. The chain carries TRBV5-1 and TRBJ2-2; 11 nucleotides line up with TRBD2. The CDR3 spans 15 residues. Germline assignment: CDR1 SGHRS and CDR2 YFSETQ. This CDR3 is CARSLAGGNTGELFF. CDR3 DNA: TGCGCCCGCAGCCTAGCGGGGGGGAACACCGGGGAGCTGTTTTTT.

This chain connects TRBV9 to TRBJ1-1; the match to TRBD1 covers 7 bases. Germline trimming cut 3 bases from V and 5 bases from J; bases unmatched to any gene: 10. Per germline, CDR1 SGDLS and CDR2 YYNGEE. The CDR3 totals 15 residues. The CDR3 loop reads CASSAEGGAGTEAFF. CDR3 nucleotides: TGTGCCAGCAGCGCCGAAGGGGGCGCGGGAACTGAAGCTTTCTTT.

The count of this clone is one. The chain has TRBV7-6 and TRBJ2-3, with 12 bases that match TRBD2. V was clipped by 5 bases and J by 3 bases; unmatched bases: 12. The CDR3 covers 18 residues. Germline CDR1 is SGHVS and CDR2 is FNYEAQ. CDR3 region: CASSLSGLAGGLTDTQYF. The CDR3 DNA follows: TGTGCCAGCAGCCTTAGCGGGCTAGCGGGAGGGCTGACAGATACGCAGTATTTT.

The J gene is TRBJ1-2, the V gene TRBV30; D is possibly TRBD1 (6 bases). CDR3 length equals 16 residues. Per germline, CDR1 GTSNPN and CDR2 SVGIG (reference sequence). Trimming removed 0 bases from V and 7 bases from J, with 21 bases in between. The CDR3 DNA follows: TGTGCCTGGAGTGTCGGGCCAGGGGAAGCTATGCGTGGCTACACCTTC. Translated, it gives CAWSVGPGEAMRGYTF.

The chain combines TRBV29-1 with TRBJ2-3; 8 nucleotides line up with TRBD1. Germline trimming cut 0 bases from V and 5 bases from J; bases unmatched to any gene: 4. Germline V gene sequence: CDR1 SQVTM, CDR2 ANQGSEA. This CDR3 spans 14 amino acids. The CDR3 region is CSVEDVGTGDTQYF. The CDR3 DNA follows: TGCAGCGTTGAAGACGTCGGGACAGGAGATACGCAGTATTTT.

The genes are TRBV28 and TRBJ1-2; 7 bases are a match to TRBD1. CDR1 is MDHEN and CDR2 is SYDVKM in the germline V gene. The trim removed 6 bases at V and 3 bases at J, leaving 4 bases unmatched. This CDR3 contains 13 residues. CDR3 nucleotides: TGTGCCAGCAGCCGGGACAGCTACTATGGCTACACCTTC. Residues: CASSRDSYYGYTF.